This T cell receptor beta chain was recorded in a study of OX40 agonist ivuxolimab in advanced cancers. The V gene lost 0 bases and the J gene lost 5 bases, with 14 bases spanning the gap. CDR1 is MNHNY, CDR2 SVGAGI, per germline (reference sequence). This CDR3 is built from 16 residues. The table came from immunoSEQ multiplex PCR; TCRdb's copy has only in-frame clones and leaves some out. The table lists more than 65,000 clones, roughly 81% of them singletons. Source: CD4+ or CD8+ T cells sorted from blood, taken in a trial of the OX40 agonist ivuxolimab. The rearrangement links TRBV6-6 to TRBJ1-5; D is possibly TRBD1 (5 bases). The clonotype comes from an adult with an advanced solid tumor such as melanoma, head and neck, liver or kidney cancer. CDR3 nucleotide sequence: TGTGCCAGCAGTTACTCTAGGGGATCCCACTATCAGCCCCAGCATTTT. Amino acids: CASSYSRGSHYQPQHF.